Below are 5 T cell receptor beta chains sequenced from a single sample in a study of T-cell memory formation after mild COVID-19. TCRdb analysed the 5' RACE reads with MiXCR anew, one entry per CDR3 protein. This table holds approximately 410,000 distinct CDR3 sequences, roughly a quarter found once. Sequences were obtained from PBMCs or a T cell subset sorted from them (not recorded which). The receptors come from an adult woman who had mild COVID-19 (a few samples of this study predate the infection). Cell type and time point are not known.

Many counts were recorded for this clonotype. This chain connects TRBV4-3 to TRBJ2-7; 9 nucleotides align to TRBD1. The V gene's germline CDR1 is LGHNA and CDR2 YSLEER. The CDR3 spans 13 residues. V lost 2 bases, J lost 5 bases, and 1 base stayed unmatched. The chain's CDR3 is CASSQRTGDEQYF. In nucleotides, the CDR3 is TGCGCCAGCAGCCAAAGGACAGGGGACGAGCAGTACTTC.

Only a few counts were recorded for this clonotype. This chain joins TRBV12-3 or TRBV12-4 and TRBJ2-1, with D unclear. There are 14 residues in the CDR3. The germline V and J ends were trimmed by 5 bases and 5 bases, with 13 bases remaining between them. The CDR3 protein is CASSLSPGHNEQFF. The CDR3, as DNA: TGTGCCAGCAGTCTGTCTCCCGGGCACAATGAGCAGTTCTTC.

This clonotype was observed a few times. This chain links TRBV29-1 with TRBJ2-7; TRBD2 matches 7 bases. V was clipped by 1 base and J by 5 bases; unmatched bases: 14. The CDR3 is 16 amino acids. The germline CDR1 and CDR2 sequences are SQVTM and ANQGSEA. The CDR3 DNA reads TGCAGCGTTGAAGGGGAAATGGTAGAGACTAGCAACGAGCAGTACTTC. This gives the protein CSVEGEMVETSNEQYF.

There are a few counts of this clonotype. The chain employs TRBV29-1 and TRBJ2-1; possible D gene TRBD2, 6 bases. Trimming removed 7 bases at V and 0 bases at J, with 16 bases between. The germline V gene has CDR1 SQVTM and CDR2 ANQGSEA. The CDR3 spans 15 residues. Here the CDR3 reads CSAPTRLGSYNEQFF. The CDR3 nucleotides read TGCAGCGCCCCCACTCGACTAGGCTCCTACAATGAGCAGTTCTTC.

V and J are TRBV20-1 and TRBJ2-2; no reliable D call. The CDR3 sequence is 18 residues long. Trimming stripped 0 bases from V and 4 bases from J, with 21 bases between. Germline V gives CDR1 DFQATT, CDR2 SNEGSKA (reference sequence). The CDR3 region is CSARDLVSGSYSTGELFF. The CDR3 DNA is TGCAGTGCTAGAGATCTCGTGAGTGGGTCCTACTCCACCGGGGAGCTGTTTTTT.